Below are 26 T cell receptor beta chains sequenced from a single sample in a study of T cells in Graves' hyperthyroidism and ophthalmopathy. From RNA transcripts, TCR beta CDR3 regions were amplified. Researchers ran a first-round RT-PCR on the TCR CDR3 using the HTBI primer set. TCRdb re-called the multiplex PCR reads through MiXCR, storing one row per CDR3 protein. This sample has some 500,000 distinct CDR3 sequences; roughly 16% occur once, and the top ten carry less than 30%. The sequenced material came from blood. The source of these receptors is a woman aged 25 to 39 with Graves' ophthalmopathy.

This clonotype has at least ten counts. The V gene is TRBV12-3 or TRBV12-4, the J gene TRBJ2-1; TRBD2 aligns across 8 bases. This CDR3 has 16 amino acids. J lost 6 bases, V lost 4 bases, and 11 bases had no gene match. The CDR3 coding sequence is TGTGCCAGCAGTTCATCGGGAGGGTTTGGAGGCAATGAGCAGTTCTTC. It is translated as CASSSSGGFGGNEQFF.

This clonotype showed up many times. The chain carries TRBV2 and TRBJ2-7; TRBD2 matches 8 bases. Germline CDR1 and CDR2: SNHLY and FYNNEI. The CDR3 is 11 amino acids. The ends lost 11 bases at V and 4 bases at J; junction bases unmatched: 4. The CDR3 nucleotides are TGTGCCGGGGGACTAGGATACGAGCAGTACTTC. This sequence encodes CAGGLGYEQYF.

This clonotype was found many times. The V gene is TRBV7-2, the J gene TRBJ1-4; maybe TRBD1 (6 bases). The length of the CDR3 is 14 residues. V was trimmed by 9 bases and J by 3 bases, leaving 14 bases between them. Germline CDR1 and CDR2: SGHTA and FQGNSA. CDR3 in DNA: TGTGCCAGTCTCGGGGGGCGATCTAATGAAAAACTGTTTTTT. Protein: CASLGGRSNEKLFF.

This clonotype was seen more than once but under ten times. The chain has TRBV7-2 and TRBJ2-2; 8 nucleotides agree with TRBD2. The CDR3 is made up of 17 amino acids. With 4 bases clipped from V and 3 bases from J, the junction kept 10 bases outside the gene matches. The germline V gene encodes CDR1 SGHTA and CDR2 FQGNSA. The CDR3 DNA reads as TGTGCCAGCAGCTGGGGTGGGAGCGGGAGTTACACCGGGGAGCTGTTTTTT. Translating it yields CASSWGGSGSYTGELFF.

A remark on this clonotype: The conserved phenylalanine or tryptophan is not found at the CDR3 terminus, so this likely reflects a read error. The J gene is TRBJ1-1, the V gene TRBV5-4; D perhaps matches TRBD1 (5 bases). The CDR3 has 16 amino acids. V was cut by 10 bases and J by 0 bases, with 22 bases left in between. Germline CDR1 and CDR2: SGHNT and YYREEE (reference sequence). CDR3 amino acids: CAGRGDLGNVNTEAFL. The CDR3, as DNA: TGTGCCGGCCGCGGGGACTTAGGCAACGTGAACACTGAAGCTTTCCTT.

The table lists this clonotype with a count of one. This sequence joins TRBV19 and TRBJ2-3; 11 nucleotides align to TRBD2. The ends lost 8 bases at V and 0 bases at J; junction bases unmatched: 16. CDR1 LNHDA and CDR2 SQIVND come from the germline V gene (reference sequence). CDR3 length: 19 amino acids. CDR3 amino acids: CASQTRAGLAGSSTDTQYF. CDR3 nucleotide sequence: TGTGCCAGTCAAACACGGGCCGGACTAGCGGGTTCTAGCACAGATACGCAGTATTTT.

The V and J genes are TRBV27 and TRBJ2-7, with 8 nucleotides matching TRBD1. Germline CDR1 is MNHEY and CDR2 is SMNVEV (reference sequence). The CDR3 is made up of 14 amino acids. V was pared by 6 bases and J by 3 bases, with 7 bases of the junction left unmatched. CDR3 amino acids: CASSAQGANYEQYF. DNA for the CDR3: TGTGCCAGCAGCGCTCAGGGGGCGAACTACGAGCAGTACTTC.

The chain has TRBV20-1 and TRBJ2-1; a possible D gene is TRBD2 (5 bases). The CDR3 sequence is 15 residues long. Germline CDR1 is DFQATT and CDR2 is SNEGSKA (reference sequence). Trimming left V 6 bases short and J 0 bases short, with 15 bases between. CDR3: CSAPAPRGSYNEQFF. The CDR3 region has the DNA TGCAGTGCCCCGGCGCCTCGGGGCTCCTACAATGAGCAGTTCTTC.

This clonotype was recorded many times. The V gene is TRBV28, the J gene TRBJ1-1; the D is unclear. The CDR3 contains 13 residues. V shed 8 bases and J shed 3 bases, with 13 bases lying between them. Looked up from germline, CDR1 is MDHEN and CDR2 is SYDVKM. CDR3 nucleotide sequence: TGTGCCAGCGGATATCACCAGGACACTGAAGCTTTCTTT. Its translation is CASGYHQDTEAFF.

The sample holds many counts of this clonotype. The chain carries TRBV30 and TRBJ1-1, with a tentative D call TRBD1 (5 bases). Germline V gene data show CDR1 as GTSNPN and CDR2 as SVGIG (reference sequence). The CDR3 is made up of 16 amino acids. The V end lost 2 bases, the J end lost 0 bases, and 16 bases lay between the germline ends. The CDR3 loop reads CAWSLAGFRMNTEAFF. The CDR3 DNA reads as TGTGCCTGGAGTTTAGCAGGGTTTCGGATGAACACTGAAGCTTTCTTT.

The CDR3 sequence is CASSPGTENGYTF. The CDR3 nucleotides are TGTGCCAGCAGCCCCGGGACAGAGAATGGCTACACCTTC. The chain has TRBV7-9 and TRBJ1-2; 7 bases align to TRBD1. The CDR3 is made up of 13 amino acids. Trimming removed 5 bases from V and 6 bases from J; junction bases left unmatched: 6. CDR1 is SEHNR, CDR2 FQNEAQ, per germline (reference sequence).

The chain employs TRBV18 and TRBJ1-4; D gene ambiguous. There are 12 residues in the CDR3. Germline V gene lookup returns CDR1 KGHSH and CDR2 LQKENI. V lost 3 bases and J lost 8, with 7 bases in between. The CDR3 region has the DNA TGTGCCAGCTCACCTCGCCTCGAAAAACTGTTTTTT. Amino acid sequence: CASSPRLEKLFF.

This clonotype appeared a few times. V is TRBV20-1 and J is TRBJ2-7; 7 nucleotides agree with TRBD2. The CDR3 contains 14 residues. Unmatched junction bases numbered 9, after V lost 4 bases and J lost 3 bases. Germline CDR1 and CDR2: DFQATT and SNEGSKA (reference sequence). The CDR3 here is CSATPGGGFYEQYF. CDR3 DNA sequence: TGCAGTGCTACCCCCGGCGGGGGATTCTACGAGCAGTACTTC.

This clonotype was seen at least ten times. The rearrangement joins TRBV5-1 to TRBJ2-6; no clear D. V was trimmed by 4 bases and J by 0 bases, leaving 8 bases between them. CDR3 size: 15 residues. Germline CDR1 and CDR2: SGHRS and YFSETQ. CDR3 protein: CASSNLISGANVLTF. In DNA form, the CDR3 reads TGCGCCAGCAGCAATCTGATCTCTGGGGCCAACGTCCTGACTTTC.

J is TRBJ2-1 and V is TRBV10-3, with TRBD2 matching over 14 bases. The CDR3 runs to 15 residues. CDR1 ENHRY and CDR2 SYGVKD come from the germline V gene. Trimming removed 7 bases from V and 9 bases from J; junction bases left unmatched: 8. In DNA, the CDR3 is TGTGCCATCACTTCGGGACTAGCGGGAGCTGGTGAGCAGTTCTTC. Amino acid sequence: CAITSGLAGAGEQFF.

There are a few counts of this clonotype. The CDR3 nucleotides read TGTGCCAGCAGCTCTTACCTAGCGGGAGGGTCCACAGATACGCAGTATTTT. Its translation: CASSSYLAGGSTDTQYF. The chain joins TRBV5-4 to TRBJ2-3; 12 nucleotides match TRBD2. V shed 3 bases and J 2 bases; nucleotides not matched to a gene: 7. Germline V gene sequence: CDR1 SGHNT, CDR2 YYREEE (reference sequence). CDR3 length equals 17 residues.

This clonotype was seen ten or more times. The chain combines TRBV7-2 with TRBJ2-5; D is uncertain. V gave up 5 bases and J gave up 2 bases, with 21 bases separating them. CDR3 length equals 17 residues. Germline-derived CDR1 and CDR2 are SGHTA and FQGNSA. The CDR3 region has the DNA TGTGCCAGCAGCCTTCGATCAGGCCTCCCTACACAAGAGACCCAGTACTTC. Translating it yields CASSLRSGLPTQETQYF.

This clonotype was counted many times. V usage is TRBV11-3 and J usage is TRBJ2-2; maybe TRBD2 (5 bases). The germline CDR1 and CDR2 sequences are SGHNT and YENEEA. Trimming stripped 5 bases from V and 3 bases from J, with 10 bases between. The CDR3 has 14 amino acids. The CDR3 bases are TGTGCCAGCAGCCCAGGACTCCACACCGGGGAGCTGTTTTTT. Residues: CASSPGLHTGELFF. Together with reference TRBV11-3 and TRBJ2-2, the CDR3 gives the full variable domain: EAGVVQSPRYKIIEKKQPVAFWCNPISGHNTLYWYLQNLGQGPELLIRYENEEAVDDSQLPKDRFSAERLKGVDSTLKIQPAELGDSAVYLCASSPGLHTGELFFGEGSRLTVL.

This clonotype appeared a single time. This chain joins TRBV20-1 and TRBJ2-3; tentatively, D is TRBD1 or TRBD2 (6 bases each). Germline-derived CDR1 and CDR2 are DFQATT and SNEGSKA (reference sequence). The CDR3 loop spans 15 amino acids. V was cut by 5 bases and J by 0 bases, with 15 bases left in between. CDR3 DNA sequence: TGCAGTGCTGTACAGGGAGGCGGTAGCACAGATACGCAGTATTTT. Amino acid sequence: CSAVQGGGSTDTQYF.

This rearrangement joins TRBV28 to TRBJ2-7; 7 positions match TRBD1. Germline values: CDR1 MDHEN, CDR2 SYDVKM. Trimming removed 4 bases from V and 6 bases from J; junction bases left unmatched: 12. The CDR3 totals 15 residues. In DNA form, the CDR3 reads TGTGCCAGCAGTTCAGGGATGACAGGGTTTGGCGAGCAGTACTTC. This encodes CASSSGMTGFGEQYF.

This clonotype was detected many times. The chain is built from TRBV27 and TRBJ2-3; the D gene is possibly TRBD1 (5 bases). V was cut by 3 bases and J by 13 bases, with 17 bases left in between. The CDR3 contains 13 residues. Germline V lookup: CDR1 MNHEY, CDR2 SMNVEV (reference sequence). CDR3 sequence: CASSFPQEGAKYF. CDR3 DNA sequence: TGTGCCAGCAGTTTCCCCCAAGAAGGGGCGAAGTATTTT.

About this clonotype itself: A read error may explain this, as a much larger clone is one base away. The rearrangement links TRBV11-1 to TRBJ2-1; TRBD2 might be the D (5 bases). The J call may be faulty, since TRBJ2-7 better matches the DNA end. Germline assignment: CDR1 SGHAT and CDR2 FQDESV (reference sequence). The CDR3 extends over 12 amino acids. CDR3 sequence reads: CASSRTDNEQYF. In DNA form, the CDR3 reads TGTGCCAGCAGCCGGACTGACAATGAGCAGTACTTC.

The V and J genes are TRBV24-1 and TRBJ1-5; D ambiguous. Trimming took 5 bases from V and 9 from J, leaving 13 bases between them. This CDR3 spans 13 amino acids. Per germline, CDR1 KGHDR and CDR2 SFDVKD. The CDR3, as DNA: TGTGCCACCAGTGTGGGTACAGAGCTGCCCCAGCATTTT. This encodes CATSVGTELPQHF.

This clonotype showed up many times. The chain combines TRBV7-2 with TRBJ1-1; 7 positions match TRBD1. With V trimmed by 3 bases and J by 0 bases, 4 bases remained unmatched. This CDR3 has 15 residues. Germline V gene sequence: CDR1 SGHTA, CDR2 FQGNSA. The CDR3, as DNA: TGTGCCAGCAGCTTGTCGACAGGGATGAACACTGAAGCTTTCTTT. Translating gives CASSLSTGMNTEAFF.

A note on this clonotype: This may be a read error: a much more frequent sequence differs by one nucleotide. This chain joins TRBV7-9 and TRBJ2-5; no firm D call. This CDR3 region has 10 residues. V lost 8 bases to trimming and J lost 4 bases, with 5 bases between them. Germline assignment: CDR1 SEHNR and CDR2 FQNEAQ (reference sequence). The CDR3, as DNA: TGTGCCAGCGCCCTAGAGACCCAGTACTTC. This translates into CASALETQYF.

V usage is TRBV5-1 and J usage is TRBJ2-5, with TRBD2 as a possible D gene (5 bases). Between the trimmed V and J ends, which lost 2 bases and 3 bases, there was a span of 14 bases. The CDR3 has 15 amino acids. Looked up from germline, CDR1 is SGHRS and CDR2 is YFSETQ. CDR3 protein: CASSFEGLIEETQYF. The CDR3 DNA sequence: TGCGCCAGCAGCTTCGAGGGCCTCATAGAAGAGACCCAGTACTTC.